A selection of T cell receptor beta chains follows, all from one sample in a study of cytomegalovirus exposure and HLA in healthy donors. Only in-frame clones appear in the TCRdb table, and some are missing; sequencing was by immunoSEQ multiplex PCR. This table has more than 85,000 clones, 77% appearing once. Sequencing input: PBMCs. The receptors come from a male donor in good health and CMV-seropositive. CDR3s include the opening cysteine and the closing phenylalanine or tryptophan. Fields, in order: D gene, V gene, clone size, J gene, CDR3 length, CDR3 DNA, CDR3 protein. The D gene is left open where the match is weak. Size tells how often a clone was seen (once, few, many) or the class of an expanded clone, and some rows leave it out.

TRBD1	TRBV5-8	-	TRBJ2-7	15	TGTGCCAGCAGCTTGTCTCAGGGGGCGTGGTACGAGCAGTACTTC	CASSLSQGAWYEQYF
TRBD1	TRBV6-6	many	TRBJ2-7	14	TGTGCCAGCAGGGCCGGACAGGGGGCGTACGAGCAGTACTTC	CASRAGQGAYEQYF
-	TRBV6-5	few	TRBJ1-1	14	TGTGCCAGCAACCCCGGCCCTCGGGGGACTGAAGCTTTCTTT	CASNPGPRGTEAFF
TRBD2	TRBV19	-	TRBJ2-2	17	TGTGCCAGTAGTTCCGGGACTAGTTCCCCGGGGACCGGGGAGCTGTTTTTT	CASSSGTSSPGTGELFF
-	TRBV19	-	TRBJ1-1	15	TGTGCCAGTAGGTCCGGGTCGGGCGGGGGGACTGAAGCTTTCTTT	CASRSGSGGGTEAFF
TRBD1	TRBV6-6	few	TRBJ2-3	13	TGTGCCAGCAGTTTCCAGGGGGCAGATACGCAGTATTTT	CASSFQGADTQYF
TRBD2	TRBV15	-	TRBJ2-7	19	TGTGCCACCAGCAGAGGGTCCGGGACTAGCGGGAGGTTGGTGCACGAGCAGTACTTC	CATSRGSGTSGRLVHEQYF
TRBD1	TRBV4-2	-	TRBJ1-1	15	TGTGCCAGCAGCCAAGACAACAGGGGGCTGGATGAAGCTTTCTTT	CASSQDNRGLDEAFF
-	TRBV5-1	-	TRBJ2-3	14	TGCGCCAGCAGCTTGGTACAGGGGAGGGATACGCAGTATTTT	CASSLVQGRDTQYF
-	TRBV29-1	-	TRBJ1-2	11	TGCAGCGTTGAAGGAGGGGGTAGCTACGCCTTC	CSVEGGGSYAF
-	TRBV12-5	-	TRBJ2-1	16	TGTGCTAGTGGTTTGGTACGTGGATCCTGGGCCCATGAGCAGTTCTTC	CASGLVRGSWAHEQFF
TRBD2	TRBV4-3	-	TRBJ2-7	15	TGCGCCAGCAGCCAAGATGCAGCGGGAGGGAGGGAGCAGTACTTC	CASSQDAAGGREQYF
-	TRBV7-2	-	TRBJ2-5	16	TGTGCCAGCAGCTTAGATCGGACCAGGGTCGGAGAGACCCAGTACTTC	CASSLDRTRVGETQYF
TRBD1	TRBV6-1	-	TRBJ2-2	16	TGTGCCAGCAGTGAGCTGGGACAGGGCCAAAGCGGGGAGCTGTTTTTT	CASSELGQGQSGELFF
-	TRBV5-1	-	TRBJ2-5	14	TGCGCCAGCGCGTTACTGACGGGTGGGGAGACCCAGTACTTC	CASALLTGGETQYF
TRBD2	TRBV5-6	-	TRBJ2-3	15	TGTGCCAGCAGCCCAACTAGCGGGAGTTCAGATACGCAGTATTTT	CASSPTSGSSDTQYF
-	TRBV7-2	-	TRBJ2-2	15	TGTGCCAGCAGTGCCAGGGGTACCAACACCGGGGAGCTGTTTTTT	CASSARGTNTGELFF
-	TRBV4-3	-	TRBJ2-7	15	TGCGCCAGCAGCCAAGTGGAGGGAGGGGGCTACGAGCAGTACTTC	CASSQVEGGGYEQYF
-	TRBV5-1	-	TRBJ1-1	14	TGCGCCAGCAGCTTAAGGGGAGGGAACACTGAAGCTTTCTTT	CASSLRGGNTEAFF
TRBD1	TRBV18	-	TRBJ2-1	17	TGTGCCAGCTCACCTCCTGGGACAGGTTCACTCTACAATGAGCAGTTCTTC	CASSPPGTGSLYNEQFF
-	TRBV18	-	TRBJ2-7	14	TGTGCCAGCTCACCACCGGTTCCGGGATACGAGCAGTACTTC	CASSPPVPGYEQYF
TRBD2	TRBV19	once	TRBJ2-2	16	TGTGCCAGTAGGAGAGCGGGAGAGCTGAGTACAGGGGAGCTGTTTTTT	CASRRAGELSTGELFF
-	TRBV5-1	-	TRBJ2-3	14	TGCGCCAGCAGCTACTGGACAGGCACAGATACGCAGTATTTT	CASSYWTGTDTQYF
-	TRBV6-5	-	TRBJ1-4	15	TGTGCCAGCACCTCGCAGGCCTTAAAGAATGAAAAACTGTTTTTT	CASTSQALKNEKLFF
TRBD2	TRBV6-1	-	TRBJ2-1	14	TGTGCCAGCAGCCAGAATGGCGGGAGGGTTGAGCAGTTCTTC	CASSQNGGRVEQFF
-	TRBV4-3	-	TRBJ2-5	13	TGCGCCAGCAGCCTAGACAGCCAAGAGACCCAGTACTTC	CASSLDSQETQYF
TRBD2	TRBV2	-	TRBJ2-5	15	TGTGCCAGCAGTAAGACTAGCGGGAGGTCGGAGACCCAGTACTTC	CASSKTSGRSETQYF
TRBD1	TRBV6-5	-	TRBJ1-4	14	TGTGCCAGCAGTTACGGGACAGGGGGCTCTGTGGTGTTTTTT	CASSYGTGGSVVFF
-	TRBV5-1	-	TRBJ1-3	14	TGCGCCAGCAGCTTCCAGGGTATAAGGGACACCATATATTTT	CASSFQGIRDTIYF
-	TRBV1	few	TRBJ2-5	15	TGCACCAGCAGCCAAACTAGCGGGGGCCAAGAGACCCAGTACTTC	CTSSQTSGGQETQYF
-	TRBV28	-	TRBJ2-3	12	TGTGCCAGCAGCCCCATTACAGATACGCAGTATTTT	CASSPITDTQYF
TRBD2	TRBV13	-	TRBJ2-3	16	TGTGCCAGCAGCGAAATGGGACTAGCGGGCACAGATACGCAGTATTTT	CASSEMGLAGTDTQYF
-	TRBV19	-	TRBJ2-1	14	TGTGCCAGTAGTAGGGGCGGGACCTACAATGAGCAGTTCTTC	CASSRGGTYNEQFF
-	TRBV29-1	-	TRBJ2-7	12	TGCAGCGTTGAGGCAGGGGTGTACGAGCAGTACTTC	CSVEAGVYEQYF
TRBD1	TRBV9	-	TRBJ2-4	15	TGTGCCAGCAGCGGCCCCGGGACAGGTACGGACAGTCAGTACTTC	CASSGPGTGTDSQYF
-	TRBV7-2	-	TRBJ2-5	13	TGTGCCAGCAGCTTAGAAGGGGGAGTGATCCAGTACTTC	CASSLEGGVIQYF
TRBD1	TRBV9	few	TRBJ1-5	14	TGTGCCAGCAGCACCACAGGGGTCAATCAGCCCCAGCATTTT	CASSTTGVNQPQHF
TRBD1	TRBV29-1	-	TRBJ2-7	19	TGCAGCGTGGGGAAGAACAGGGGCTCCACTAACAGGGGCTCCTACGAGCAGTACTTC	CSVGKNRGSTNRGSYEQYF
-	TRBV5-1	-	TRBJ1-1	13	TGCGCCAGCAGCTCGACAGCTAACACTGAAGCTTTCTTT	CASSSTANTEAFF
TRBD2	TRBV10-3	-	TRBJ2-5	14	TGTGCCATCAGGGGACTAGCGATGGGGGAGACCCAGTACTTC	CAIRGLAMGETQYF
-	TRBV7-8	-	TRBJ1-2	17	TGTGCCAGCAGCCCGAATCAGGGGACACCACCGGCGGATGGCTACACCTTC	CASSPNQGTPPADGYTF
-	TRBV11-2	-	TRBJ1-5	13	TGTGCCAGCAGCTTACAGGGCAATCAGCCCCAGCATTTT	CASSLQGNQPQHF
-	TRBV2	few	TRBJ1-5	14	TGTGCCAGCAGCCCACCGGGACAACCATTGCCCCAGCATTTT	CASSPPGQPLPQHF
TRBD2	TRBV28	-	TRBJ2-2	16	TGTGCCAGCAGTCCCCCAGCGGGAGGTGACACCGGGGAGCTGTTTTTT	CASSPPAGGDTGELFF